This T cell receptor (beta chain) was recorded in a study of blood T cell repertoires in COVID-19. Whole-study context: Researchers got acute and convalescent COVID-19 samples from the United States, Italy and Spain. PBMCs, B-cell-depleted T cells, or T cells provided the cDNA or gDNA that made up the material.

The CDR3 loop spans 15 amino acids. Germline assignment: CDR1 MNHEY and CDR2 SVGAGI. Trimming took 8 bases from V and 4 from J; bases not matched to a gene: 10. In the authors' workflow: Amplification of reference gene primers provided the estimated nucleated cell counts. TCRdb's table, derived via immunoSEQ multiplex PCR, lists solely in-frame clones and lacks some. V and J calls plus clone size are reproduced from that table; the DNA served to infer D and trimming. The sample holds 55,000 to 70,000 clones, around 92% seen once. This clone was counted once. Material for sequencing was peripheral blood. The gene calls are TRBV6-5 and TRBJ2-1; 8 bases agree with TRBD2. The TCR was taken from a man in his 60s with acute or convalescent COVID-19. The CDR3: CASVSAGGVYNEQFF. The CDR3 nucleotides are TGTGCCAGCGTTTCGGCGGGGGGCGTTTACAATGAGCAGTTCTTC.